This paragraph covers one TCR beta chain sequence. The sample comes from a study of relationships among human T cell subsets. The T cell receptor alpha and beta CDR3 regions were amplified from mRNA by semiquantitative ARM-PCR. ARM-PCR used tagged nested gene-specific primers, then communal superprimers for exponential amplification. TCRdb fed the multiplex PCR reads into MiXCR, producing one record per CDR3 protein. The data contain some 13,000 distinct CDR3 sequences, about 67% of them seen just once; the ten biggest clones take up roughly 27%. This CDR3 comprises 17 residues. Germline CDR1 reads MDHEN; CDR2 reads SYDVKM. The ends were cut back, 7 bases at V and 0 bases at J, with 19 bases in the middle. Th1 cells were collected as flow-through following bead selections for CD25, CD56 and CD294.

V is TRBV28 and J is TRBJ1-3; no clear D gene. The TCR was taken from a man aged 40-55 years in good health. Sequenced input: CD4+ Th1 cells sorted from blood. The CDR3 here is CASIQPKAGDSGNTIYF. The CDR3 region has the DNA TGTGCCAGCATACAACCCAAGGCAGGTGACTCTGGAAACACCATATATTTT.